Sequencing of this T cell receptor beta chain was carried out in a study of blood T cells in healthy people across ages. Notes on the study in general: Researchers said unsorted PBMCs prevented a conclusive naive versus antigen-experienced comparison.

The use of a sample-barcoded 5' primer and a J-beta primer mix characterized a second PCR of 7 to 11 cycles. TCRdb re-called the 5' RACE reads through MiXCR, storing one row per CDR3 protein. The sample records hundreds of thousands of distinct CDR3 sequences, under 30% being singletons. Looked up from germline, CDR1 is SEHNR and CDR2 is FQNEAQ (reference sequence). CDR3 size: 15 residues. The V and J ends lost 1 base and 4 bases, in that order; junction bases with no gene match: 4. The sample holds many counts of this clonotype. The antigen remains undetermined. The V and J genes are TRBV7-9 and TRBJ1-2, with 9 positions matching TRBD1. The sequenced sample was blood. The sequence was collected from a woman older than 75 in good health. The CDR3 here is CASSLVRTGAYGYTF. DNA for the CDR3: TGTGCCAGCAGCTTAGTTCGGACAGGGGCCTATGGCTACACCTTC.